This T cell receptor (beta chain) derives from a study of blood T cell repertoires in COVID-19. Study in general: COVID-19 samples collected from the United States, Italy and Spain covered acute and convalescent phases. Nucleic acid was either cDNA or gDNA, and it came from T cells, B-cell-depleted T cells, or PBMCs.

Between the trimmed V and J ends, which lost 6 bases and 1 base, there was a span of 6 bases. This CDR3 is 12 amino acids long. Original data processing: Scientists estimated how many nucleated cells there were by amplifying reference gene primers. Sequencing was performed with immunoSEQ multiplex PCR; in TCRdb, only in-frame clones are kept and a portion is missing. V and J calls and clone size are given by that table; D and trimming were obtained from the DNA. The profile shows about 170,000 clones, roughly nine tenths of them singletons. Input material: peripheral blood. This receptor was identified in a woman aged 60-70 years with COVID-19, enrolled during active disease. The chain has TRBV12-3 or TRBV12-4 and TRBJ1-1; the D is unclear. DNA of the CDR3: TGTGCCAGCAGGACACAGAACACTGAAGCTTTCTTT. Its translation is CASRTQNTEAFF.